Presented here are 27 T cell receptor beta chains from one specimen sequenced in a study of technical replicates of blood from several donors. Sequenced by immunoSEQ multiplex PCR; TCRdb stores in-frame clones only, minus some. The table records around 100,000 clones, about 95% of them present only once. The sample was T cells isolated from PBMCs. All receptors derive from a human donor in good health.

V and J are TRBV7-3 and TRBJ2-1; 8 bases agree with TRBD2. CDR3 length: 15 amino acids. Unmatched junction bases numbered 3, after V lost 3 bases and J lost 2 bases. Germline values: CDR1 SGHTA, CDR2 FQGTGA. The CDR3 DNA reads as TGTGCCAGCAGCTTGGCGGGAGGAACCTACAATGAGCAGTTCTTC. This sequence encodes CASSLAGGTYNEQFF.

This chain connects TRBV28 to TRBJ2-3; 11 positions match TRBD2. J was trimmed by 0 bases and V by 8 bases; bases with no gene match: 16. This CDR3 is built from 19 residues. In germline, CDR1 is MDHEN, CDR2 SYDVKM. CDR3 loop: CASLGGLAVATSSTDTQYF. The CDR3 nucleotides are TGTGCCAGCCTGGGGGGACTAGCGGTAGCCACCTCTAGCACAGATACGCAGTATTTT.

The chain uses TRBV19 and TRBJ1-3, with 9 bases aligning to TRBD1. V gave up 6 bases and J gave up 3 bases; unmatched junction bases: 6. The CDR3 has 15 residues. Per germline, CDR1 LNHDA and CDR2 SQIVND (reference sequence). The CDR3 DNA is TGTGCCAGTAGCCGGGACAGGGAATATGGAAACACCATATATTTT. Translating gives CASSRDREYGNTIYF. The full variable domain, with the rest looked up from reference TRBV19 and TRBJ1-3, is DGGITQSPKYLFRKEGQNVTLSCEQNLNHDAMYWYRQDPGQGLRLIYYSQIVNDFQKGDIAEGYSVSREKKESFPLTVTSAQKNPTAFYLCASSRDREYGNTIYFGEGSWLTVV.

The CDR3 DNA is TGTGCCAGTAGTATGGGAAGAGGGGGCAGGTCCTACAATGAGCAGTTCTTC. It codes for CASSMGRGGRSYNEQFF. The J gene is TRBJ2-1, the V gene TRBV19, with TRBD1 matching over 7 bases. Germline V CDR1 and CDR2: LNHDA, SQIVND (reference sequence). V trimming: 3 bases; J trimming: 1 base; junction bases outside the gene matches: 9. CDR3 length: 17 amino acids.

This rearrangement joins TRBV19 to TRBJ2-3; possibly TRBD2 for D (5 bases). CDR3 size: 14 residues. Trimming took 7 bases from V and 6 from J, leaving 17 bases between them. Looked up from germline, CDR1 is LNHDA and CDR2 is SQIVND (reference sequence). CDR3 residues: CASKTRRNADTQYF. Written as DNA, the CDR3 is TGTGCCAGTAAAACTAGGAGAAACGCGGATACGCAGTATTTT. Full variable domain (remainder filled in from reference TRBV19 and TRBJ2-3): DGGITQSPKYLFRKEGQNVTLSCEQNLNHDAMYWYRQDPGQGLRLIYYSQIVNDFQKGDIAEGYSVSREKKESFPLTVTSAQKNPTAFYLCASKTRRNADTQYFGPGTRLTVL.

This chain links TRBV29-1 with TRBJ2-5; TRBD1 aligns across 7 bases. The CDR3 is made up of 16 amino acids. Germline assignment: CDR1 SQVTM and CDR2 ANQGSEA. The junction had 15 bases not matched to a gene; V was cut back by 6 bases and J by 2 bases. The CDR3 coding sequence is TGCAGCGTCAACGACGGACAGGAGAGGCATCAAGAGACCCAGTACTTC. Translated: CSVNDGQERHQETQYF.

The chain links TRBV10-3 to TRBJ2-7; no reliable D call. Germline assignment: CDR1 ENHRY and CDR2 SYGVKD. The CDR3 is made up of 13 amino acids. Trimming stripped 3 bases from V and 7 bases from J, with 13 bases between. The CDR3 region is CAISDSPPEEQYF. CDR3 DNA sequence: TGTGCCATCAGTGATAGCCCCCCGGAGGAGCAGTACTTC.

The chain couples TRBV6-6 to TRBJ2-3; a weak D match, TRBD2 (5 bases). V was cut by 7 bases and J by 6 bases, with 17 bases left in between. Per the germline V gene, CDR1 is MNHNY and CDR2 is SVGAGI (reference sequence). The CDR3 has 14 amino acids. The CDR3 protein is CASISRPTGDTQYF. The CDR3 bases are TGTGCCAGCATTAGCCGGCCAACGGGGGATACGCAGTATTTT.

This clone was seen a single time. The V gene is TRBV18, the J gene TRBJ2-2; 10 bases are shared with TRBD2. V gave up 4 bases and J gave up 0 bases; unmatched junction bases: 14. There are 20 residues in the CDR3. Germline V CDR1 and CDR2: KGHSH, LQKENI. The CDR3 DNA sequence: TGTGCCAGCTCACTGTTTGCTGGCCTAGCGGGAGAGACGAACACCGGGGAGCTGTTTTTT. Translated: CASSLFAGLAGETNTGELFF.

This sequence joins TRBV27 and TRBJ2-5; TRBD1 agrees at 8 bases. The DNA matches TRBJ2-7 better at its end, which makes the J call doubtful. The CDR3 runs 14 residues. Germline V gene sequence: CDR1 MNHEY, CDR2 SMNVEV (reference sequence). The CDR3 DNA sequence: TGTGCCAGCAGTTCATACAGGGGGTCCTACGAGCAGTACTTC. Translated: CASSSYRGSYEQYF.

This clone was found once. This chain joins TRBV25-1 and TRBJ2-5; D is uncertain. Germline CDR1 MGHDK, CDR2 SYGVNS. With 4 bases removed from V and 5 bases from J, the gap between germline ends came to 17 bases. This CDR3 is 15 amino acids long. CDR3 amino acids: CASSGGALIGETQYF. In nucleotides, the CDR3 is TGTGCCAGCAGTGGAGGTGCCTTGATCGGGGAGACCCAGTACTTC.

The chain carries TRBV27 and TRBJ1-1; 10 bases fit TRBD1. Losses at the gene ends were 2 bases for V and 4 bases for J; bases not matched to a gene: 4. Germline V lookup: CDR1 MNHEY, CDR2 SMNVEV (reference sequence). The CDR3 has 15 residues. The CDR3: CASSLTGQGPTEAFF. DNA for the CDR3: TGTGCCAGCAGTTTAACGGGACAGGGGCCCACTGAAGCTTTCTTT.

The J gene is TRBJ2-1, the V gene TRBV27; a weak D match, TRBD2 (7 bases). This CDR3 is built from 17 residues. CDR1 MNHEY and CDR2 SMNVEV come from the germline V gene (reference sequence). The V and J ends lost 3 bases and 9 bases respectively, with 24 bases between them. The CDR3 region is CASSFRHLAARGGEQFF. The CDR3 nucleotides are TGTGCCAGCAGTTTCCGTCACTTAGCGGCTAGGGGGGGTGAGCAGTTCTTC.

This chain uses TRBV2 with TRBJ2-3; 8 bases fit TRBD2. The V gene's germline CDR1 is SNHLY and CDR2 FYNNEI. J was trimmed by 5 bases and V by 10 bases; bases with no gene match: 8. CDR3 size: 13 residues. CDR3 residues: CAIDKGLGDTQYF. CDR3 bases: TGTGCCATTGACAAGGGACTAGGAGATACGCAGTATTTT.

J is TRBJ2-2 and V is TRBV19; 11 positions agree with TRBD2. The CDR3 extends over 16 amino acids. Germline V CDR1 and CDR2: LNHDA, SQIVND (reference sequence). The trim removed 7 bases at V and 5 bases at J, leaving 9 bases unmatched. The CDR3 DNA reads as TGTGCCAGTACCCAACTAGCGGGAGATCGGACCGGGGAGCTGTTTTTT. Its translation is CASTQLAGDRTGELFF.

Comments on this clone: The junction departs from the called germline gene at one end, perhaps through a read error. V gene TRBV7-7 combines with J gene TRBJ2-1; 8 positions match TRBD2. Germline V CDR1 and CDR2: SSHAT, FNYEAQ (reference sequence). The CDR3 covers 14 residues. The CDR3 loop is CASSLGSGNNEQFF. The CDR3 nucleotides read TGTGCTAGCAGCTTAGGTAGCGGGAACAATGAGCAGTTCTTC.

This chain joins TRBV19 and TRBJ2-3, with 9 bases that match TRBD2. CDR3 size: 15 residues. In germline, CDR1 is LNHDA, CDR2 SQIVND (reference sequence). After removal of 3 bases from V and 4 bases from J, the junction contained 5 bases not matched to a gene. CDR3 protein: CASSILAGDSDTQYF. In DNA, the CDR3 is TGTGCCAGTAGTATCTTAGCGGGAGACTCAGATACGCAGTATTTT.

This clone was detected once. The chain carries TRBV19 and TRBJ2-1, with TRBD2 identical over 10 bases. The CDR3 has 15 amino acids. CDR1 is LNHDA and CDR2 is SQIVND in the germline V gene (reference sequence). The junction had 6 bases not matched to a gene; V was cut back by 2 bases and J by 8 bases. The CDR3 bases are TGTGCCAGTAGTATAATTGTAGCGGGAGGTTATGAGCAGTTCTTC. Translated, it gives CASSIIVAGGYEQFF.

The J gene is TRBJ2-3, the V gene TRBV7-2; a possible D gene is TRBD2 (5 bases). Between the trimmed V and J ends, which lost 5 bases and 4 bases, there was a span of 10 bases. There are 13 residues in the CDR3. Germline V gene sequence: CDR1 SGHTA, CDR2 FQGNSA. The CDR3 reads CASSPAGADTQYF. The CDR3, as DNA: TGTGCCAGCAGCCCGGCCGGGGCAGATACGCAGTATTTT.

The chain couples TRBV28 to TRBJ2-3; TRBD2 matches at 8 bases. Trimming cost V 3 bases and J 6 bases; bases outside gene matches: 8. Germline V gene sequence: CDR1 MDHEN, CDR2 SYDVKM. CDR3 length: 15 residues. CDR3 sequence (DNA): TGTGCCAGCAGTTTGCCCGGGAGGGCGACCGATACGCAGTATTTT. It is translated as CASSLPGRATDTQYF.

This chain connects TRBV2 to TRBJ2-1, with a weak D call TRBD2 (5 bases). The germline V gene encodes CDR1 SNHLY and CDR2 FYNNEI. Trimming took 7 bases from V and 2 from J, leaving 12 bases between them. CDR3 length: 14 residues. The CDR3 sequence is CASTPTRAYNEQFF. CDR3 nucleotides: TGTGCCAGCACGCCTACTAGAGCCTACAATGAGCAGTTCTTC.

The chain employs TRBV6-5 and TRBJ2-5, with D perhaps TRBD1 (6 bases). CDR3 length equals 13 residues. The germline V and J ends were trimmed by 8 bases and 1 base, with 11 bases remaining between them. In germline, CDR1 is MNHEY, CDR2 SVGAGI. CDR3 DNA: TGTGCCAGCCAAACAGGGCTCCAAGAGACCCAGTACTTC. Translation: CASQTGLQETQYF.

The rearrangement uses TRBV5-8 and TRBJ1-5; 9 bases fit TRBD1. This CDR3 is built from 16 residues. Per the germline V gene, CDR1 is SGHTS and CDR2 is YDEGEE. After removal of 4 bases from V and 6 bases from J, the junction contained 11 bases not matched to a gene. The CDR3 region has the DNA TGTGCCAGCAGCGCCTGGACAGGGGATATGGGTCAGCCCCAGCATTTT. This codes for CASSAWTGDMGQPQHF.

The genes are TRBV19 and TRBJ1-2; a possible D gene is TRBD1 (5 bases). Germline V gene lookup returns CDR1 LNHDA and CDR2 SQIVND (reference sequence). This CDR3 has 15 residues. V lost 7 bases and J 5 bases, leaving 20 bases between the germline ends. CDR3 in amino acids: CASKETVAFAYGYTF. CDR3 nucleotides: TGTGCCAGTAAGGAGACAGTGGCCTTCGCATATGGCTACACCTTC.

V is TRBV9 and J is TRBJ2-3; TRBD2 aligns across 12 bases. The CDR3 contains 18 residues. Germline values: CDR1 SGDLS, CDR2 YYNGEE. The V segment lost 2 bases and the J segment 2 bases; nucleotides outside the gene matches: 9. The CDR3 region is CASSVLAGGPGATDTQYF. DNA for the CDR3: TGTGCCAGCAGCGTCCTAGCGGGAGGGCCCGGCGCCACAGATACGCAGTATTTT.

This chain connects TRBV19 to TRBJ1-5; D might be TRBD1 (5 bases). Trimming shortened V by 4 bases and J by 0 bases, and 25 bases separated the two germline ends. The CDR3 spans 20 residues. The germline gives CDR1 LNHDA, CDR2 SQIVND (reference sequence). The CDR3 protein is CASSNPTGQRQKYSNQPQHF. DNA of the CDR3: TGTGCCAGTAGTAATCCTACTGGTCAAAGACAGAAATATAGCAATCAGCCCCAGCATTTT.

The chain combines TRBV5-1 with TRBJ2-7, with 10 bases that match TRBD1. Germline CDR1 reads SGHRS; CDR2 reads YFSETQ. CDR3 size: 16 residues. V lost 3 bases and J lost 5; bases outside the gene matches: 11. CDR3 coding DNA: TGCGCCAGCAGCTCCTATTTGAGACAGGGGGCCCACGAGCAGTACTTC. This sequence encodes CASSSYLRQGAHEQYF.